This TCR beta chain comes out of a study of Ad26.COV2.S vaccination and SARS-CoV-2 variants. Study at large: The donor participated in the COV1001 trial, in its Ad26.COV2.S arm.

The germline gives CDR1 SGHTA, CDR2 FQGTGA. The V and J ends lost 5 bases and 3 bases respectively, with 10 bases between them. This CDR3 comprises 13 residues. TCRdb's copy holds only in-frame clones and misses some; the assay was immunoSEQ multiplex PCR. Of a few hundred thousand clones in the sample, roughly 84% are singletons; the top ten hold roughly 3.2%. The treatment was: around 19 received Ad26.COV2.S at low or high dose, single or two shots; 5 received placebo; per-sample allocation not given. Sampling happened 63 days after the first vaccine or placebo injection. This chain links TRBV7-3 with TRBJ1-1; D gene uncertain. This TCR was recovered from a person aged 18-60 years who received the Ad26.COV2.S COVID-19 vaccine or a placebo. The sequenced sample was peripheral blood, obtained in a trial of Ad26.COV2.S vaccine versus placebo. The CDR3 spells CASSPDGYTEAFF. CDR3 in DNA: TGTGCCAGCAGCCCGGATGGGTACACTGAAGCTTTCTTT.